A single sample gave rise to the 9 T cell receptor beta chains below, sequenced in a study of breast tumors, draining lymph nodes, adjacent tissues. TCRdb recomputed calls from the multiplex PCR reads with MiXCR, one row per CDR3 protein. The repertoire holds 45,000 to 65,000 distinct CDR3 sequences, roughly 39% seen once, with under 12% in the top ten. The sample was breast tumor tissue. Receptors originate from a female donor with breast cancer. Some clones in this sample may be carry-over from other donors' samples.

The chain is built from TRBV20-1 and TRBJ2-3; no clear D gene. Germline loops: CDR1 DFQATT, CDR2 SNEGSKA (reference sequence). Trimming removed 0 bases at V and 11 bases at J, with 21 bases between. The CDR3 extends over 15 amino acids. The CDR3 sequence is CSARDVASSYNEQYF. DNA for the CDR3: TGCAGTGCTAGAGATGTCGCGAGCTCCTACAATGAGCAGTATTTT.

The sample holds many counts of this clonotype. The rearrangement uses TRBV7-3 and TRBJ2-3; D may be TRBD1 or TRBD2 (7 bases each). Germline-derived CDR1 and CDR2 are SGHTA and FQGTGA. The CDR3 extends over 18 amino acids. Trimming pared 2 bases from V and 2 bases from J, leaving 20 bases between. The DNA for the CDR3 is TGTGCCAGCAGCTTAGAGGGGGCTAGCGGTTGGGACACAGATACGCAGTATTTT. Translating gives CASSLEGASGWDTDTQYF.

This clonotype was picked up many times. This chain's CDR3 is CASSQSQPNTIYF. The CDR3 nucleotides are TGTGCCAGCAGCCAAAGTCAGCCAAACACCATATATTTT. The chain uses TRBV4-2 and TRBJ1-3; D not resolved. The germline V gene has CDR1 LGHNA and CDR2 YNFKEQ. CDR3 size: 13 residues. Trimming took off 2 bases at V and 6 bases at J, with 8 bases between the two ends.

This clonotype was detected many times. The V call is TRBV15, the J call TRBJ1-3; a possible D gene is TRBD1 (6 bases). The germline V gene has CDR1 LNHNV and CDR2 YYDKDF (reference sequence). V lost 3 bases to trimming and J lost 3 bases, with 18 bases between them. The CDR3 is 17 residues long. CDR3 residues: CATSSLRQADYGNTIYF. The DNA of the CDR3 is TGTGCCACCAGCAGCCTAAGACAGGCGGATTATGGAAACACCATATATTTT.

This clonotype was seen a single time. CDR3 in amino acids: CASSLGTGGGNQPQHF. The CDR3 region has the DNA TGCGCCAGCAGCTTGGGGACAGGGGGCGGCAATCAGCCCCAGCATTTT. The rearrangement uses TRBV5-1 and TRBJ1-5; the match to TRBD1 covers 11 bases. The J segment lost 2 bases and the V segment lost 0 bases, leaving 1 base of the junction unmatched. The germline V gene encodes CDR1 SGHRS and CDR2 YFSETQ. This CDR3 has 16 residues.

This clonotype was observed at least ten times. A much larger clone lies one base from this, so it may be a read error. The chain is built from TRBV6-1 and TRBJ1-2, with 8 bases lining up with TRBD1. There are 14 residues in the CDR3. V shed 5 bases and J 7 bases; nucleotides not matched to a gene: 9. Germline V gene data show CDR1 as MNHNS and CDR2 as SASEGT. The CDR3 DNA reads TGTGCCAGCAGTCCAAGGACAGGGATCGGTGGCTACACCTTC. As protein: CASSPRTGIGGYTF.

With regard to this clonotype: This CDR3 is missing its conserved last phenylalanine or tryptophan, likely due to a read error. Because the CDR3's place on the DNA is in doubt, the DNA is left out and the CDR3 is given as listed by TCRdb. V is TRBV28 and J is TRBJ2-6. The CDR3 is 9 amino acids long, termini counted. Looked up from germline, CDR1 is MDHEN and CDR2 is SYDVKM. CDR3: CASSTTGTS.

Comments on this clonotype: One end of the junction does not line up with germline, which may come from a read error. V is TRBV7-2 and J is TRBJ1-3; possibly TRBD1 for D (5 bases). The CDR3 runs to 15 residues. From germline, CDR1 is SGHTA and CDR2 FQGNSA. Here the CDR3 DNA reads TGTGCCAGCACCCTTAACAGGAGGCAGGGAAACACTATATATTTT. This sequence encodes CASTLNRRQGNTIYF.

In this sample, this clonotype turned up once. The CDR3, as DNA: TGTGCCAGCAGCTTACGGGGGGTAGCGGGAGTGAATGAGCAGTATTTT. Amino acid sequence: CASSLRGVAGVNEQYF. The rearrangement joins TRBV7-2 to TRBJ2-3, with 9 nucleotides matching TRBD2. The CDR3 spans 16 residues. CDR1 is SGHTA and CDR2 is FQGNSA in the germline V gene. J gave up 11 bases and V 2 bases, and 14 bases lay outside the gene matches.